Here is one T cell receptor beta chain with its context. The record originates from a study of shared clonotypes between healthy human individuals. For genomic DNA, unsorted samples relied on around 81 million PBMCs. The repertoire was sequenced with immunoSEQ multiplex PCR; TCRdb's copy has only in-frame clones and lacks some. Among 490,000 or so clones listed, 65% to 80% were seen once. From germline, CDR1 is LNHDA and CDR2 SQIVND (reference sequence). V was clipped by 5 bases and J by 6 bases, with 19 bases between them. This CDR3 has 16 amino acids. The TCR originated in a middle-aged woman in good health. Some clones in this sample may be carry-over from other donors' samples. The chain couples TRBV19 to TRBJ1-4; no firm D call. Sequenced sample: PBMCs. In DNA form, the CDR3 reads TGTGCCAGTAGTCCACGGGCCTTCCTGCTGGATGAAAAACTGTTTTTT. This translates into CASSPRAFLLDEKLFF.